The 11 T cell receptor beta chains presented below share a single source sample, sequenced in a study of T cell responses to AZD1222 COVID-19 vaccine. The data were produced by immunoSEQ multiplex PCR, yet TCRdb's version contains in-frame clones alone and is incomplete. Of 100,000 to 150,000 clones listed, roughly 92% were seen once; the top ten hold around 1.1%. Sequenced material: peripheral blood, taken 28 days after the second AZD1222 dose. These receptors were taken from an adult who received the AZD1222 COVID-19 vaccine.

The V and J genes are TRBV7-3 and TRBJ2-7; 10 bases are a match to TRBD2. Germline loops: CDR1 SGHTA, CDR2 FQGTGA. With V trimmed by 5 bases and J by 0 bases, 4 bases remained unmatched. The CDR3 is 15 amino acids. The CDR3 DNA follows: TGTGCCAGCAGCAAGTCTAGCGGGAGCTCCTACGAGCAGTACTTC. Translating it yields CASSKSSGSSYEQYF.

V is TRBV13 and J is TRBJ2-6; perhaps TRBD1 as D (5 bases). Germline V lookup: CDR1 PRHDT, CDR2 FYEKMQ (reference sequence). CDR3 size: 14 residues. The V end lost 4 bases, the J end lost 3 bases, and 7 bases lay between the germline ends. The DNA for the CDR3 is TGTGCCAGCAGCTATCAGGGTGGGGCCAACGTCCTGACTTTC. This gives the protein CASSYQGGANVLTF.

This chain connects TRBV7-6 to TRBJ2-5; the D is unclear. Between the trimmed V and J ends, which lost 2 bases and 5 bases, there was a span of 6 bases. CDR1 is SGHVS and CDR2 is FNYEAQ in the germline V gene. CDR3 size: 12 residues. The CDR3 loop is CASSLTLETQYF. The DNA of the CDR3 is TGTGCCAGCAGCTTAACCTTGGAGACCCAGTACTTC.

The V call is TRBV27, the J call TRBJ2-1; 10 positions agree with TRBD2. The V and J ends lost 6 bases and 6 bases, in that order; junction bases with no gene match: 5. The length of the CDR3 is 14 residues. Germline CDR1 and CDR2: MNHEY and SMNVEV (reference sequence). CDR3 coding DNA: TGTGCCAGCAGGACTAGCGGGTGGATCAATGAGCAGTTCTTC. Protein sequence: CASRTSGWINEQFF.

This chain links TRBV9 with TRBJ2-7; a possible D gene is TRBD2 (5 bases). V was cut by 0 bases and J by 2 bases, with 15 bases left in between. The CDR3 length is 16 residues. The germline CDR1 and CDR2 sequences are SGDLS and YYNGEE. The CDR3 protein is CASSVGVGGRTYEQYF. As DNA, the CDR3 is TGTGCCAGCAGCGTAGGCGTGGGTGGGAGAACCTACGAGCAGTACTTC.

V is TRBV6-5 and J is TRBJ2-7, with D tentatively TRBD1 (6 bases). The CDR3 is 11 amino acids. CDR1 and CDR2 (germline): MNHEY, SVGAGI. Between the trimmed V and J ends, which lost 2 bases and 7 bases, there was a span of 6 bases. CDR3 amino acids: CASSYTGEQYF. Here the CDR3 DNA reads TGTGCCAGCAGTTACACAGGGGAGCAGTACTTC.

The chain is built from TRBV30 and TRBJ1-2, with D unclear. CDR1 GTSNPN and CDR2 SVGIG come from the germline V gene (reference sequence). Trimming removed 1 base at V and 10 bases at J, with 10 bases between. The CDR3 contains 11 residues. This chain's CDR3 is CAWSDREDYTF. The CDR3 bases are TGTGCCTGGAGTGACCGTGAAGACTACACCTTC.

The chain couples TRBV7-3 to TRBJ2-3, with 10 bases fitting TRBD1. Germline V gives CDR1 SGHTA, CDR2 FQGTGA. CDR3 length: 16 amino acids. The ends lost 2 bases at V and 6 bases at J; junction bases unmatched: 8. For the CDR3, the DNA is TGTGCCAGCAGCTTAGGTCCGGGACAGGGGATCGATACGCAGTATTTT. This translates into CASSLGPGQGIDTQYF.

J is TRBJ1-1 and V is TRBV5-1; D remains unclear. V dropped 4 bases and J dropped 0 bases, with 13 bases sitting between them. The CDR3 is made up of 15 amino acids. The germline gives CDR1 SGHRS, CDR2 YFSETQ. CDR3 sequence reads: CASSPASRVNTEAFF. In nucleotides, the CDR3 is TGCGCCAGCAGCCCAGCAAGCAGAGTGAACACTGAAGCTTTCTTT.

The CDR3 spells CSVQTGGRGPQHF. The CDR3 DNA follows: TGCAGCGTTCAAACAGGGGGTAGGGGGCCCCAGCATTTT. V gene TRBV29-1 combines with J gene TRBJ1-5; 8 bases fit TRBD1. V was clipped by 5 bases and J by 9 bases; unmatched bases: 9. Looked up from germline, CDR1 is SQVTM and CDR2 is ANQGSEA. The CDR3 totals 13 residues.

In this sample, this clone turned up once. The same CDR3 arises from other DNA sequences in this sample as well. This sequence joins TRBV11-3 and TRBJ2-3; 10 positions match TRBD1. V was clipped by 1 base and J by 2 bases; unmatched bases: 3. The CDR3 covers 16 residues. The germline gives CDR1 SGHNT, CDR2 YENEEA. The CDR3 is CASSLGGQGPTDTQYF. CDR3 nucleotides: TGTGCCAGCAGCTTAGGGGGACAGGGGCCCACAGATACGCAGTATTTT.